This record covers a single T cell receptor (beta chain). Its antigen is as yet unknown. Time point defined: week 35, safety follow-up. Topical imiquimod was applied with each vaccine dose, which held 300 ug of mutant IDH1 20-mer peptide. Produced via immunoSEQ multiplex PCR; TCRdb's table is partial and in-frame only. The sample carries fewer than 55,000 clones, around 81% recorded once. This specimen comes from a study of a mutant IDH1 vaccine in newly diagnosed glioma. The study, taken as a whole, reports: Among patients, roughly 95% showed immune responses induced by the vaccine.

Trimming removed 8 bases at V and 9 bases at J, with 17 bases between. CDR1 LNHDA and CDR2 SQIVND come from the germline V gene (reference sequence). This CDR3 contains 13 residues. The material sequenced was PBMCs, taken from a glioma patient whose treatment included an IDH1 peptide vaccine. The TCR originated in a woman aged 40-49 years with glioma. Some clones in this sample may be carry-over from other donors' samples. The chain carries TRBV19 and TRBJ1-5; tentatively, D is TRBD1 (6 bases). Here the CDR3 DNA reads TGTGCCAGTGCCTTCGGGGGCCCGGGGCCCCAGCATTTT. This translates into CASAFGGPGPQHF.